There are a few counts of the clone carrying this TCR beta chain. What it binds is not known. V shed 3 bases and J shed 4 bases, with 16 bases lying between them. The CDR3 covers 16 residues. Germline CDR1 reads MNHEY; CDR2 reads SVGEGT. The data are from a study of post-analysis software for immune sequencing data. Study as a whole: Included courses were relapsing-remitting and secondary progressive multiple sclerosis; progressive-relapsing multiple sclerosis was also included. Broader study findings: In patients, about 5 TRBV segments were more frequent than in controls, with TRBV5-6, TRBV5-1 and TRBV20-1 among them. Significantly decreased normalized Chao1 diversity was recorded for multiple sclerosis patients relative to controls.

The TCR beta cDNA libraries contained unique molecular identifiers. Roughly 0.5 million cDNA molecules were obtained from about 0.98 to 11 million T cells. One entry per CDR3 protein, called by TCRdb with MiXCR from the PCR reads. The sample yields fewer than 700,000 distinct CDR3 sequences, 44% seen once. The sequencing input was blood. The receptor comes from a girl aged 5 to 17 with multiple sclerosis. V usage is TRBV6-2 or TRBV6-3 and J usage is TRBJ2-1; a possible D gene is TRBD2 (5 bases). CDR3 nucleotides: TGTGCCAGCAGTTATAGCGATGATGGTCGGTACAATGAGCAGTTCTTC. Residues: CASSYSDDGRYNEQFF.